This TCR beta chain comes out of a study of OX40 agonist ivuxolimab in advanced cancers. Germline V CDR1 and CDR2: SGHAT, FQNNGV. This CDR3 has 18 residues. V was pared by 5 bases and J by 5 bases, with 9 bases of the junction left unmatched. Assay used: immunoSEQ multiplex PCR; TCRdb lists only in-frame clones, some missing. The sample yields 55,000 to 70,000 clones, more than 85% seen once. The TCR originated in an adult with an advanced solid tumor such as melanoma, head and neck, liver or kidney cancer. Specimen: CD4+ or CD8+ T cells sorted from blood, collected in a trial of the OX40 agonist ivuxolimab. This chain joins TRBV11-2 and TRBJ2-1; the match to TRBD2 covers 16 bases. The CDR3 loop reads CASSIGTSGGAIHNEQFF. CDR3 in DNA: TGTGCCAGCAGCATCGGGACTAGCGGGGGGGCCATCCACAATGAGCAGTTCTTC.